The text below deals with one T cell receptor beta chain. The data derive from a study of control samples from healthy donors and cancer patients. This CDR3 comprises 13 residues. Profiling relied on immunoSEQ multiplex PCR, and the TCRdb table lists in-frame clones only, not all of them. Of roughly 88,000 clones in the sample, about 85% were seen once. Sequencing input: blood. The V call is TRBV21-1, the J call TRBJ1-1; the D call in the table, TRBD1, was not verified against the DNA. TRBV21-1 is a recognized pseudogene. The TCR was taken from a man aged 25-45 years in good health. CDR3 DNA sequence: TGTGCCAGCAGCTCAGGGGATGAGACTGAAGCTTTCTTT. Residues: CASSSGDETEAFF.